The TCR beta chain described here comes from a study of cytomegalovirus exposure and HLA in healthy donors. Overall study context: Just over 80% of around 400 genotyped donors fell in the Caucasian-associated ancestry cluster. Study observations and caveats: What a later analysis reportedly showed was that an Asian-associated ancestry cluster had fewer N-insertions than the 666-donor mean. Differences between HLA loci emerged in a later analysis of TCR association rates, with DRB1 most and HLA-C fewest. Later analysis identified 15,000 to 20,000 TCR beta sequences associated with HLA alleles, using a false discovery rate threshold of 0.05.

Primers for the PCR totalled 60 Vbeta and 13 Jbeta. Here immunoSEQ multiplex PCR was the method, and the copy in TCRdb shows in-frame clones only, minus some. The sample has about 190,000 clones; around 83% are singletons. About this clone: Its specificity is unknown.

J lost 1 base, V lost 5 bases, and 4 bases had no gene match. CDR1 and CDR2 from the germline V gene are SGHVS and FNYEAQ. The CDR3 runs to 14 residues. Sequenced material: PBMCs. The TCR sequence derives from a woman aged 45-65 years in good health and CMV-seropositive. The chain combines TRBV7-6 with TRBJ2-5; TRBD1 matches at 7 bases. The CDR3 DNA is TGTGCCAGCAGCAAAGACAGGGCCCAAGAGACCCAGTACTTC. Amino acids: CASSKDRAQETQYF.